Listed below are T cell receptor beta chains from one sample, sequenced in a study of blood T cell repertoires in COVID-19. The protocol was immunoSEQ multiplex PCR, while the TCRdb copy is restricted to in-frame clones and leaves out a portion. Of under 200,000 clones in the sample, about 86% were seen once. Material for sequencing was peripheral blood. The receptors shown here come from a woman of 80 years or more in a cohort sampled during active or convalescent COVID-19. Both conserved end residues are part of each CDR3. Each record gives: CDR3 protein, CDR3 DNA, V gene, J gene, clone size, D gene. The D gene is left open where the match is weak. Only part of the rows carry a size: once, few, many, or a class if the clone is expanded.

CDR3: CASSPLAGGPETQYF
DNA: TGTGCCAGCTCACCCTTGGCGGGGGGGCCCGAGACCCAGTACTTC
V: TRBV18
J: TRBJ2-5
size: .
D: TRBD2

CDR3: CASSYGTEGSGNTIYF
DNA: TGTGCCAGCAGTTACGGGACTGAAGGCTCTGGAAACACCATATATTTT
V: TRBV6-6
J: TRBJ1-3
size: .
D: .

CDR3: CASSVDSISGNTIYF
DNA: TGTGCCAGCAGCGTAGATAGCATCTCTGGAAACACCATATATTTT
V: TRBV9
J: TRBJ1-3
size: .
D: .

CDR3: CASSYQRSYEQYF
DNA: TGTGCCAGCAGTTACCAGCGTTCCTACGAGCAGTACTTC
V: TRBV6-2/TRBV6-3
J: TRBJ2-7
size: .
D: .

CDR3: CASSFAGGRETQYF
DNA: TGTGCCAGCAGCTTTGCAGGGGGCAGAGAGACCCAGTACTTC
V: TRBV5-8
J: TRBJ2-5
size: .
D: TRBD1

CDR3: CASSQSGLERQGDPGTEAFF
DNA: TGCGCCAGCAGTCAATCGGGGCTTGAGAGACAGGGGGACCCAGGGACTGAAGCTTTCTTT
V: TRBV23-1
J: TRBJ1-1
size: .
D: TRBD1

CDR3: CASSSGGDGELFF
DNA: TGTGCCAGCAGTTCCGGAGGGGACGGGGAGCTGTTTTTT
V: TRBV12-3/TRBV12-4
J: TRBJ2-2
size: .
D: .

CDR3: CASSPLGQGAVGELFF
DNA: TGTGCCAGCAGCCCGCTGGGACAGGGGGCGGTCGGGGAGCTGTTTTTT
V: TRBV7-9
J: TRBJ2-2
size: .
D: TRBD1

CDR3: CASSIGSWAGELFF
DNA: TGTGCCAGTAGTATCGGTAGCTGGGCCGGGGAGCTGTTTTTT
V: TRBV19
J: TRBJ2-2
size: .
D: .

CDR3: CASSFSRQGLPYEQYF
DNA: TGTGCCAGCAGCTTCTCAAGACAGGGGTTGCCCTACGAGCAGTACTTC
V: TRBV13
J: TRBJ2-7
size: few
D: TRBD1

CDR3: CASRGQGDTEAFF
DNA: TGTGCTTCCAGGGGACAGGGGGACACTGAAGCTTTCTTT
V: TRBV6-5
J: TRBJ1-1
size: .
D: TRBD1

CDR3: CASSQAGQGYGYTF
DNA: TGCGCCAGCAGCCAAGCTGGACAGGGCTATGGCTACACCTTC
V: TRBV4-3
J: TRBJ1-2
size: .
D: TRBD1

CDR3: CASSPRGEAWDTEAFF
DNA: TGTGCCAGCTCACCACGGGGGGAGGCTTGGGACACTGAAGCTTTCTTT
V: TRBV18
J: TRBJ1-1
size: .
D: .

CDR3: CASGLGQPPTIYF
DNA: TGTGCTAGTGGTTTGGGACAGCCGCCCACCATATATTTT
V: TRBV12-5
J: TRBJ1-3
size: .
D: .

CDR3: CASSPYSGQWEQYF
DNA: TGTGCCAGCAGTCCTTATAGCGGCCAGTGGGAGCAGTACTTC
V: TRBV28
J: TRBJ2-7
size: .
D: .

CDR3: CASSGQRYNSPLHF
DNA: TGTGCCAGCAGCGGACAGAGGTATAATTCACCCCTCCACTTT
V: TRBV5-6
J: TRBJ1-6
size: .
D: .

CDR3: CASSLATPRRASSYNEQFF
DNA: TGTGCCAGCAGCTTAGCAACTCCTCGGAGGGCAAGCTCCTACAATGAGCAGTTCTTC
V: TRBV7-9
J: TRBJ2-1
size: once
D: .

CDR3: CASSVQGSQETQYF
DNA: TGTGCCAGTAGTGTACAGGGTAGCCAAGAGACCCAGTACTTC
V: TRBV19
J: TRBJ2-5
size: .
D: .

CDR3: CASSPDLTGTGSYEQYF
DNA: TGTGCCAGCAGCCCAGACCTCACCGGGACAGGGTCGTACGAGCAGTACTTC
V: TRBV5-4
J: TRBJ2-7
size: .
D: TRBD1

CDR3: CASSPTRTSGGYEQYF
DNA: TGTGCCAGCAGCCCCACCCGGACTAGCGGGGGTTACGAGCAGTACTTC
V: TRBV11-2
J: TRBJ2-7
size: .
D: TRBD2

CDR3: CAISEAGQRWYF
DNA: TGTGCCATCAGTGAGGCGGGACAGCGTTGGTACTTC
V: TRBV10-3
J: TRBJ2-7
size: .
D: .

CDR3: CASSPPWTSGAQETQYF
DNA: TGTGCCAGCAGCCCCCCTTGGACTAGCGGGGCCCAAGAGACCCAGTACTTC
V: TRBV7-9
J: TRBJ2-5
size: .
D: TRBD2

CDR3: CASSYALLREVRDEQFF
DNA: TGTGCCAGCAGTTATGCCCTCCTACGGGAGGTTAGAGATGAGCAGTTCTTC
V: TRBV2
J: TRBJ2-1
size: .
D: TRBD2

CDR3: CASSFRGLAKNIQYF
DNA: TGTGCCAGCAGCTTCAGAGGCTTAGCCAAAAACATTCAGTACTTC
V: TRBV6-2/TRBV6-3
J: TRBJ2-4
size: .
D: .

CDR3: CASSLGTGASANYGYTF
DNA: TGTGCCAGCAGTCTGGGGACAGGGGCTTCAGCTAACTATGGCTACACCTTC
V: TRBV6-6
J: TRBJ1-2
size: .
D: TRBD1

CDR3: CASSDGGQVYQPQHF
DNA: TGTGCCAGCAGTGACGGTGGACAGGTATATCAGCCCCAGCATTTT
V: TRBV6-1
J: TRBJ1-5
size: .
D: TRBD1

CDR3: CATSDLSGQGVYGYTF
DNA: TGTGCCACCAGTGATTTGTCTGGGCAGGGGGTTTATGGCTACACCTTC
V: TRBV24-1
J: TRBJ1-2
size: .
D: TRBD1

CDR3: CASSDRTDMMEAFF
DNA: TGTGCCAGCAGTGACAGGACAGATATGATGGAAGCTTTCTTT
V: TRBV6-1
J: TRBJ1-1
size: few
D: .

CDR3: CASSLVRGIYEQYF
DNA: TGTGCCAGCAGCTTAGTCAGGGGAATCTACGAGCAGTACTTC
V: TRBV7-2
J: TRBJ2-7
size: .
D: .

CDR3: CASSLALWTSGHEQFF
DNA: TGTGCCAGCAGCTTAGCTCTCTGGACTAGCGGCCATGAGCAGTTCTTC
V: TRBV7-6
J: TRBJ2-1
size: .
D: TRBD2

CDR3: CASSLVALAGSTGELFF
DNA: TGCGCCAGCAGCTTGGTTGCCCTAGCGGGAAGCACCGGGGAGCTGTTTTTT
V: TRBV5-1
J: TRBJ2-2
size: .
D: TRBD2

CDR3: CAISELTESTDTQYF
DNA: TGTGCCATCAGTGAGTTGACGGAGAGCACAGATACGCAGTATTTT
V: TRBV10-3
J: TRBJ2-3
size: .
D: .

CDR3: CASSQTSYNEQFF
DNA: TGTGCCAGCTCTCAGACTTCCTACAATGAGCAGTTCTTC
V: TRBV18
J: TRBJ2-1
size: .
D: .

CDR3: CASTPSTGSYEQYF
DNA: TGTGCCAGTACCCCAAGTACGGGATCCTACGAGCAGTACTTC
V: TRBV19
J: TRBJ2-7
size: .
D: .

CDR3: CASTRSSNQPQHF
DNA: TGTGCCAGCACCCGGTCTAGCAATCAGCCCCAGCATTTT
V: TRBV28
J: TRBJ1-5
size: once
D: .

CDR3: CASIKEGATGELFF
DNA: TGTGCCAGCATAAAGGAGGGGGCTACCGGGGAGCTGTTTTTT
V: TRBV5-5
J: TRBJ2-2
size: few
D: .

CDR3: CASRQRINEKLFF
DNA: TGCGCCAGCAGACAGAGAATTAATGAAAAACTGTTTTTT
V: TRBV5-1
J: TRBJ1-4
size: .
D: .

CDR3: CASSQDGTRGGGNNGYTF
DNA: TGTGCCAGCAGCCAAGACGGGACACGGGGAGGGGGTAACAATGGCTACACCTTC
V: TRBV3-1/TRBV3-2
J: TRBJ1-2
size: .
D: .

CDR3: CASSLAGGPQPQHF
DNA: TGCGCCAGCAGCTTGGCCGGGGGTCCCCAGCCCCAGCATTTT
V: TRBV5-1
J: TRBJ1-5
size: few
D: .

CDR3: CATPKAGAHEKLFF
DNA: TGTGCCACCCCAAAAGCAGGGGCCCATGAAAAACTGTTTTTT
V: TRBV25-1
J: TRBJ1-4
size: .
D: .

CDR3: CASSQTPVVFTNYGYTF
DNA: TGTGCCAGCAGCCAAACTCCCGTTGTGTTTACTAACTATGGCTACACCTTC
V: TRBV3-1/TRBV3-2
J: TRBJ1-2
size: .
D: .

CDR3: CASRVAGSSTDTQYF
DNA: TGTGCCAGCAGAGTAGCGGGGTCTAGCACAGATACGCAGTATTTT
V: TRBV2
J: TRBJ2-3
size: .
D: TRBD2

CDR3: CASSLDRGKLFF
DNA: TGTGCCAGCTCACTCGACCGGGGAAAACTGTTTTTT
V: TRBV18
J: TRBJ1-4
size: once
D: .